A single TCR beta chain is shown here with its context. This entry is derived from a study of blood T cell repertoires in COVID-19. Study-level information: Sites in the United States, Italy and Spain provided acute and convalescent COVID-19 samples. Sources were T cells, B-cell-depleted T cells, or PBMCs; the material itself was cDNA or gDNA.

This CDR3 is 12 amino acids long. J was trimmed by 9 bases and V by 10 bases; bases with no gene match: 11. Germline loops: CDR1 ENHRY, CDR2 SYGVKD. In the original workflow: Cell counts per sample came from amplifying reference gene primers. Profiled with immunoSEQ multiplex PCR; TCRdb holds only in-frame clones, not every one. The D gene and trimming were derived from the DNA, and the V and J assignments and clone size from that table. Here the sample spans about 260,000 clones, 84% being singletons. Material: peripheral blood. V gene TRBV10-3 combines with J gene TRBJ1-1, with TRBD1 matching over 7 bases. This TCR came from a woman aged 40 to 49 who had recovered from COVID-19. CDR3: CATEDRDSKAFF. The CDR3 DNA reads as TGTGCCACCGAAGACCGGGACAGCAAAGCTTTCTTT.